This T cell receptor (beta chain) was retrieved from a study of blood T cell repertoires in COVID-19. Using immunoSEQ multiplex PCR, the repertoire was profiled, and TCRdb retains in-frame clones only, with some absent. The table has 95,000 to 100,000 clones, about 90% seen once. Trimming took off 2 bases at V and 0 bases at J, with 8 bases between the two ends. CDR3 length: 15 residues. CDR1 and CDR2 from the germline V gene are SGHAT and FQNNGV. The specimen sequenced was peripheral blood. The chain is built from TRBV11-2 and TRBJ1-3, with D unresolved. This sequence was found in a man aged 50 to 59 with acute or convalescent COVID-19. The CDR3 DNA follows: TGTGCCAGCAGCTTATACGGTCCCTCTGGAAACACCATATATTTT. This codes for CASSLYGPSGNTIYF.